The T cell receptor beta chain described here comes from a study of shared clonotypes between healthy human individuals. Assay: immunoSEQ multiplex PCR; the TCRdb copy retains only in-frame clones and omits some. The table records over a million clones, roughly 75% of them present only once. Donation came from healthy HIV-negative adults that had no recent acute infections or vaccinations. The investigators split CD4+ cells into a CD45RA+ naive subset and a CD45RA-negative memory subset. Unmatched junction bases numbered 6, after V lost 4 bases and J lost 5 bases. The CDR3 is 16 residues long. Germline V gives CDR1 KGHSH, CDR2 LQKENI.

V and J are TRBV18 and TRBJ2-3; 13 nucleotides match TRBD2. The specimen sequenced was memory CD4+ T cells sorted from blood. Specified subset: CD45RA-negative fraction. The TCR originated in a man in his late teens or twenties in good health. DNA for the CDR3: TGTGCCAGCTCACAAGGACTAGCGGGAGTTGGAGATACGCAGTATTTT. Encoded protein: CASSQGLAGVGDTQYF.